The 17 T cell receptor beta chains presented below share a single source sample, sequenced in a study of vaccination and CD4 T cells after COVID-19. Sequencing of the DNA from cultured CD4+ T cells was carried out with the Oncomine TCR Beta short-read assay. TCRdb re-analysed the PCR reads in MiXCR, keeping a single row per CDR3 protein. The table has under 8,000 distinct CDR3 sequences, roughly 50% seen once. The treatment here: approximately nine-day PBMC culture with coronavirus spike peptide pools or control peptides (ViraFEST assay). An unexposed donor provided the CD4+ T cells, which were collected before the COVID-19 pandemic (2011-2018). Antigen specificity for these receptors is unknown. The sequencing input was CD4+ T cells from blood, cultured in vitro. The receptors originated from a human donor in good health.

The CDR3 region has the DNA TGCGCCAGCAGCCCAACCGGGACAGGGCACTACGAGCAGTACTTC. Its translation is CASSPTGTGHYEQYF. The chain couples TRBV5-1 to TRBJ2-7, with 9 bases that match TRBD1. The CDR3 consists of 15 residues. Germline V gene lookup returns CDR1 SGHRS and CDR2 YFSETQ. J lost 3 bases, V lost 4 bases, and 8 bases had no gene match.

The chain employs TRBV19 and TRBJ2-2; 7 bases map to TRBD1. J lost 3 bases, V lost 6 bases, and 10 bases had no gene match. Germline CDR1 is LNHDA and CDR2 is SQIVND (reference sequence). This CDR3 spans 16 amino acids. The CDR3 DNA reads TGTGCCAGTAGGAGAAAGACAGGGTCGGACACCGGGGAGCTGTTTTTT. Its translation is CASRRKTGSDTGELFF.

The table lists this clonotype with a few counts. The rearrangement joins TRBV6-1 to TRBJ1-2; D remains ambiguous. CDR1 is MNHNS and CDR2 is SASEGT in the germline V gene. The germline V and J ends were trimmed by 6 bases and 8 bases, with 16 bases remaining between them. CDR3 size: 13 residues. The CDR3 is CASSSTTNGGYTF. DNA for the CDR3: TGTGCCAGCAGCTCTACTACGAACGGGGGCTACACCTTC.

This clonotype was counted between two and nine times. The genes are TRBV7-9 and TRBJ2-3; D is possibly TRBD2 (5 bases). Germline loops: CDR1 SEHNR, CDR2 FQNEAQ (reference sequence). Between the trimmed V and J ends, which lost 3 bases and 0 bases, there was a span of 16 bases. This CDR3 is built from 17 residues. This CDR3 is CASSFPRGLVSTDTQYF. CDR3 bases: TGTGCCAGCAGCTTTCCCAGAGGACTGGTCAGCACAGATACGCAGTATTTT.

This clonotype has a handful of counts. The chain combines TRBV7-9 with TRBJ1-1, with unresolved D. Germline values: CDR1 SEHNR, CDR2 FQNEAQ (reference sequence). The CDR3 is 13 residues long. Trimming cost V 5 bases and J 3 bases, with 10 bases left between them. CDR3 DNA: TGTGCCAGCAGCGATGGATATGACACTGAAGCTTTCTTT. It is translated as CASSDGYDTEAFF. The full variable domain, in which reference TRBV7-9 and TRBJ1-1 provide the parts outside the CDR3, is DTGVSQNPRHKITKRGQNVTFRCDPISEHNRLYWYRQTLGQGPEFLTYFQNEAQLEKSRLLSDRFSAERPKGSFSTLEIQRTEQGDSAMYLCASSDGYDTEAFFGQGTRLTVV.

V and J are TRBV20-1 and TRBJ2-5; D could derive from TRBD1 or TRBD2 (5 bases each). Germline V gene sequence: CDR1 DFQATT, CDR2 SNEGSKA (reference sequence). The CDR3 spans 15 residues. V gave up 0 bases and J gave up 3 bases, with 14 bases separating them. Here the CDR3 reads CSARDWGTTEETQYF. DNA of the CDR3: TGCAGTGCTAGAGATTGGGGGACCACGGAAGAGACCCAGTACTTC.

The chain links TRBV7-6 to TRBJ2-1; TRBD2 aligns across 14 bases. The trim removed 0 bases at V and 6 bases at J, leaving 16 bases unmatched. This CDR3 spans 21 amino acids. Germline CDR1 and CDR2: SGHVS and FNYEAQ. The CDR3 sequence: CASSLALRLAGGPIWSNEQFF. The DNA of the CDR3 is TGTGCCAGCAGCTTAGCGTTGCGACTAGCGGGGGGGCCTATTTGGTCCAATGAGCAGTTCTTC.

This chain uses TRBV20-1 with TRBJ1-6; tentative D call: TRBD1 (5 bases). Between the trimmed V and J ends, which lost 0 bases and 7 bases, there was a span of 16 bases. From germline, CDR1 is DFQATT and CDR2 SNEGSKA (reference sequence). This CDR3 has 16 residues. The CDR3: CSARDKVAGPNSPLHF. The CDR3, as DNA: TGCAGTGCTAGAGATAAAGTTGCGGGGCCAAATTCACCCCTCCACTTT.

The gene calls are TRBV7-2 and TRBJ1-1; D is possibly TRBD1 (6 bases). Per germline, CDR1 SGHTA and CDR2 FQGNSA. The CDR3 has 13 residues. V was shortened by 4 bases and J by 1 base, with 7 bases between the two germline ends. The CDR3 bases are TGTGCCAGCAGCTCACAGGGGAACACTGAAGCTTTCTTT. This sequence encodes CASSSQGNTEAFF.

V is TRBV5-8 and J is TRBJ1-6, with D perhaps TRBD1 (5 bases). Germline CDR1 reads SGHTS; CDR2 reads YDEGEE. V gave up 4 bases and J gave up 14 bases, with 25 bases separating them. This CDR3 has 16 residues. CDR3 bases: TGTGCCAGCAGCCAGGGTGTAACGGGCGGAACCATCACCCTCCACTTT. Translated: CASSQGVTGGTITLHF.

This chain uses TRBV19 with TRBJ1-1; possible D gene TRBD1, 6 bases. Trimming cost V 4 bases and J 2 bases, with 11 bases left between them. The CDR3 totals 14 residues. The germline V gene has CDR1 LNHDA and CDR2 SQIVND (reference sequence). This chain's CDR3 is CASSTQGHNTEAFF. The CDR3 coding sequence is TGTGCCAGTAGTACACAGGGCCATAACACTGAAGCTTTCTTT. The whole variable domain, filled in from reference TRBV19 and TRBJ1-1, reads DGGITQSPKYLFRKEGQNVTLSCEQNLNHDAMYWYRQDPGQGLRLIYYSQIVNDFQKGDIAEGYSVSREKKESFPLTVTSAQKNPTAFYLCASSTQGHNTEAFFGQGTRLTVV.

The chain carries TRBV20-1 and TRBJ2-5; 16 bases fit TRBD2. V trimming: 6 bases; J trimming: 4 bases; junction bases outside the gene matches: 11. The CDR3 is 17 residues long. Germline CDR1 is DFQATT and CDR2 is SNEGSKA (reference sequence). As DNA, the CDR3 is TGCAGTGCCCACTTGGGACTAGCGGGAGGGCCAGGAGAGACCCAGTACTTC. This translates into CSAHLGLAGGPGETQYF.

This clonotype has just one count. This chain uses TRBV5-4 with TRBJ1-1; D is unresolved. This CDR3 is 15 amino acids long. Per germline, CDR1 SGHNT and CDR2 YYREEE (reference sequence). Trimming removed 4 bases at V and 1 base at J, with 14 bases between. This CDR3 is CASSPIPSQNTEAFF. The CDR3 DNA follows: TGTGCCAGCAGCCCTATCCCGTCGCAGAACACTGAAGCTTTCTTT.

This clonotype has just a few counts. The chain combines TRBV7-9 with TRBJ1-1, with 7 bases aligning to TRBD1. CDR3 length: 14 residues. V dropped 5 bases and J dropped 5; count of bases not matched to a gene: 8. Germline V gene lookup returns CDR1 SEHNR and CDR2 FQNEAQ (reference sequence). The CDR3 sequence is CASSNDRDLTEAFF. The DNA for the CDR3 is TGTGCCAGCAGCAATGACAGGGATCTTACTGAAGCTTTCTTT. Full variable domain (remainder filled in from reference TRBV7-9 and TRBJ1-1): DTGVSQNPRHKITKRGQNVTFRCDPISEHNRLYWYRQTLGQGPEFLTYFQNEAQLEKSRLLSDRFSAERPKGSFSTLEIQRTEQGDSAMYLCASSNDRDLTEAFFGQGTRLTVV.

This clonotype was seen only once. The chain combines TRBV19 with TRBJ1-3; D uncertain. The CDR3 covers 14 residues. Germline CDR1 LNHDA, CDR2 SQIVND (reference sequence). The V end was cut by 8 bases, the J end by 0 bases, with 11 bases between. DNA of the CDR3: TGTGCCAGTGGCACGGCGCCCTCTGGAAACACCATATATTTT. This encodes CASGTAPSGNTIYF.

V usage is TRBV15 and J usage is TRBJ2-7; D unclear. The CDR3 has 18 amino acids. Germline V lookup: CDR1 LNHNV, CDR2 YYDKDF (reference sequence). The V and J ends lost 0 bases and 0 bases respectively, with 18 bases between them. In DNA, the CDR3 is TGTGCCACCAGCAGAGATCCAACCGGCGATAGGAGCTCCTACGAGCAGTACTTC. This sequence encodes CATSRDPTGDRSSYEQYF.

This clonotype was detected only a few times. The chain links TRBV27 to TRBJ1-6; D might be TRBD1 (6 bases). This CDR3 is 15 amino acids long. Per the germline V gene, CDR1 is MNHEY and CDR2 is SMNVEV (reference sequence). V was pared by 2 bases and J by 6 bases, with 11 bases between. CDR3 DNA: TGTGCCAGCAGTTTAGCAGGGGAGGTTAATTCACCCCTCCACTTT. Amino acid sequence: CASSLAGEVNSPLHF.